The T cell receptor beta chain described here comes from a study of OX40 agonist ivuxolimab in advanced cancers. Study-wide context: Every 2 weeks, patients received ivuxolimab intravenously, dosed at 0.01 to 10 mg/kg.

This clone has a handful of counts. Germline V gene sequence: CDR1 LNHNV, CDR2 YYDKDF (reference sequence). The CDR3 runs to 16 residues. V shed 0 bases, J shed 8 bases, and the junction held 10 bases outside the gene matches. This table comes from immunoSEQ multiplex PCR, and its TCRdb copy is limited to in-frame clones, with some not included. The data show about 40,000 clones, with about 85% seen just once and about 16% held by the top ten. The TCR originated in an adult with an advanced solid tumor such as melanoma, head and neck, liver or kidney cancer. The chain carries TRBV15 and TRBJ2-3; 8 nucleotides line up with TRBD2. Here the sequenced sample was CD4+ or CD8+ T cells sorted from blood, taken in a trial of the OX40 agonist ivuxolimab. The CDR3 nucleotides read TGTGCCACCAGCAGAGACAGGAGCGGGGGCGGCGCTACGCAGTATTTT. Its translation: CATSRDRSGGGATQYF.